The present entry profiles one T cell receptor (beta chain) with its context. The data belong to a study of blood T cell repertoires in COVID-19. Assay: immunoSEQ multiplex PCR; the TCRdb copy retains only in-frame clones and omits some. The sample records 280,000 or so clones, roughly 89% being singletons. Exposed enrollees encountered a COVID-19 case at some point within 2 weeks before study entry. Germline V gene lookup returns CDR1 KGHSH and CDR2 LQKENI. The V end was cut by 6 bases, the J end by 6 bases, with 12 bases between. CDR3 length: 13 amino acids. The V and J genes are TRBV18 and TRBJ1-5; a possible D gene is TRBD1 (5 bases). The sequenced material came from PBMCs or T cells enriched from blood (not recorded which). This TCR derives from a woman in her fifties or sixties who had been exposed to COVID-19. The CDR3 DNA is TGTGCCAGCTCTTCGGACATACTTCAGCCCCAGCATTTT. Translating it yields CASSSDILQPQHF.